This T cell receptor beta chain was captured by sequencing in a study of CD8 T cells in ankylosing spondylitis. Study-wide findings and caveats: Clones tied to disease were said to be significantly enriched in matched ankylosing spondylitis synovial fluid. A motif in TCR beta, a set of several highly homologous variants, appeared characteristic of ankylosing spondylitis blood.

Preparation of TCR beta libraries was done by quantitative 5'-RACE with molecular barcodes. TCRdb used MiXCR to reprocess the 5' RACE reads, holding one entry per CDR3 protein. The sample has some 290,000 distinct CDR3 sequences; about 20% are singletons. This clonotype was observed many times. What it binds is not known. The CDR3 runs to 15 residues. After removal of 4 bases from V and 7 bases from J, the junction contained 4 bases not matched to a gene. Germline V lookup: CDR1 MNHEY, CDR2 SVGAGI. The sequenced sample was blood, either unsorted or a sorted T cell fraction (not recorded which). The chain carries TRBV6-5 and TRBJ2-2; 12 positions match TRBD1. The clonotype comes from a male donor with ankylosing spondylitis or in good health (not recorded which). Here the CDR3 reads CASSWDRGLGGELFF. The CDR3 nucleotides read TGTGCCAGCAGTTGGGACAGGGGGCTTGGCGGGGAGCTGTTTTTT.